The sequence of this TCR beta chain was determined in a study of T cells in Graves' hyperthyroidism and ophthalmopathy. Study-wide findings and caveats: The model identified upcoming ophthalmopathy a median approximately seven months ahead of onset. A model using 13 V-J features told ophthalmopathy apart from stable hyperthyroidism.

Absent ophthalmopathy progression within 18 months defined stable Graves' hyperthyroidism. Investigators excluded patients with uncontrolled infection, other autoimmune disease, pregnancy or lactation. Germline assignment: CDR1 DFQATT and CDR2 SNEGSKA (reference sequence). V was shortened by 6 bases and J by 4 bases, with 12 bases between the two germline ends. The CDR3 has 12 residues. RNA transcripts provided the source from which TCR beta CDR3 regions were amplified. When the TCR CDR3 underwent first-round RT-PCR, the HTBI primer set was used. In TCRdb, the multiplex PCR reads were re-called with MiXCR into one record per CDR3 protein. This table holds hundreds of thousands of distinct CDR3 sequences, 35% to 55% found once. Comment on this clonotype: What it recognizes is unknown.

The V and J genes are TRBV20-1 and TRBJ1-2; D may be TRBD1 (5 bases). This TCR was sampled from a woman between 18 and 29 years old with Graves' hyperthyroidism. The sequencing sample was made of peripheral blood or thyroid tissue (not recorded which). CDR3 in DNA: TGCAGTGCCAGCGGGGGAAGCTATGGCTACACCTTC. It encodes CSASGGSYGYTF.